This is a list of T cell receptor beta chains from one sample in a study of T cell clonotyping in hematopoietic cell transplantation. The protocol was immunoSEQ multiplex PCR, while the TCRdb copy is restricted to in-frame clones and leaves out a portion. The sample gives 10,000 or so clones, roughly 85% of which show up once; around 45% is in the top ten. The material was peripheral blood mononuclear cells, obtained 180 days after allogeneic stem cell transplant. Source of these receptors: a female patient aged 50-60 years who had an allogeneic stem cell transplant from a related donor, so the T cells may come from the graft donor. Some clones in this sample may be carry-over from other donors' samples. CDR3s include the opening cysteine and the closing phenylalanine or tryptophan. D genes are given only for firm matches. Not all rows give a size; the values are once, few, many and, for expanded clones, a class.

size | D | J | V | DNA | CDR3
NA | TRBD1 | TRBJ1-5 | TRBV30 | TGTGCCTGGAGTCGGGACAGGGGCAATCAGCCCCAGCATTTT | CAWSRDRGNQPQHF
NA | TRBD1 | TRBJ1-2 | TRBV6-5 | TGTGCCACCCATGGGGAGGGACAGAACTATGGCTACACCTTC | CATHGEGQNYGYTF
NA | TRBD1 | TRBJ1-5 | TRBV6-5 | TGTGCCAGCAGTGGGACAGGGGGGGGCAATCAGCCCCAGCATTTT | CASSGTGGGNQPQHF
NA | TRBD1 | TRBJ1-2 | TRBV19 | TGTGCCAGTAGACAGGGGATCTATGGCTACACCTTC | CASRQGIYGYTF
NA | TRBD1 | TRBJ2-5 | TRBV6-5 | TGTGCCAGCAGTTACTTGCCGGACAGGGGGTTTGAGACCCAGTACTTC | CASSYLPDRGFETQYF
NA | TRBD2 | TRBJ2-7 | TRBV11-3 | TGTGCCAGCAGCCGGGACCGAGGGACTAGAAACGAGCAGTACTTC | CASSRDRGTRNEQYF
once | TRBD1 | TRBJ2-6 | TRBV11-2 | TGTGCCAGCAGCTCCTTCAATCGACAGGGCACCTCTGGGGCCAACGTCCTGACTTTC | CASSSFNRQGTSGANVLTF
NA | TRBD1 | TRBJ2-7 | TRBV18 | TGTGCCAGCTCACCCCGGACAGGTAGCTCCTACGAGCAGTACTTC | CASSPRTGSSYEQYF
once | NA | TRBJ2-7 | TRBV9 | TGTGCCAGCAGCGTAGGGGGACTGACCTCCTACGAGCAGTACTTC | CASSVGGLTSYEQYF
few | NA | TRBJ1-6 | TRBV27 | TGTGCCAGCAGTGCGCAGTCCCCCCTATATAATTCACCCCTCCACTTT | CASSAQSPLYNSPLHF
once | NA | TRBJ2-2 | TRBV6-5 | TGTGCCAGCAGGACCCCCGCAGGGGCCGGGGAGCTGTTTTTT | CASRTPAGAGELFF
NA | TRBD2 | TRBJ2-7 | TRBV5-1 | TGCGCCAGCAGCCTCCAGCGGGGGAGCTCCTACGAGCAGTACTTC | CASSLQRGSSYEQYF
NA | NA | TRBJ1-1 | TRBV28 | TGTGCCAGCAGGAAAGGGTGGGGGAACACTGAAGCTTTCTTT | CASRKGWGNTEAFF
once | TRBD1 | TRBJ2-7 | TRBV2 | TGTGCCAGCAGTCTGGCAGGGGGCGAGTTTCAGTACTTC | CASSLAGGEFQYF
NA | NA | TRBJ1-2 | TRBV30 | TGTGCCTGGAATCTTGAGGTGGCTAACTATGGCTACACCTTC | CAWNLEVANYGYTF
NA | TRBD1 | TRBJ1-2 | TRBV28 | TGTGCCAGCAGTTCCGGGACAGCACTCTCAGGGGGCTACACCTTC | CASSSGTALSGGYTF